This TCR beta chain was profiled in a study of control samples from healthy donors and cancer patients. Germline V lookup: CDR1 SGHTA, CDR2 FQGTGA. Trimming removed 5 bases from V and 7 bases from J, with 17 bases in between. The CDR3 length is 15 residues. This table comes from immunoSEQ multiplex PCR, and its TCRdb copy is limited to in-frame clones, with some not included. This sample has 30,000 to 40,000 clones, with 80% to 95% found just once. The TCR comes from a man aged 35-49 years with colorectal cancer. The sequencing sample was made of PBMCs. The V call is TRBV7-3, the J call TRBJ2-2; possible D gene TRBD2, 7 bases. In nucleotides, the CDR3 is TGTGCCAGCAGCCTAGGGGGGGCGCCCGACGGGGAGCTGTTTTTT. Protein: CASSLGGAPDGELFF.